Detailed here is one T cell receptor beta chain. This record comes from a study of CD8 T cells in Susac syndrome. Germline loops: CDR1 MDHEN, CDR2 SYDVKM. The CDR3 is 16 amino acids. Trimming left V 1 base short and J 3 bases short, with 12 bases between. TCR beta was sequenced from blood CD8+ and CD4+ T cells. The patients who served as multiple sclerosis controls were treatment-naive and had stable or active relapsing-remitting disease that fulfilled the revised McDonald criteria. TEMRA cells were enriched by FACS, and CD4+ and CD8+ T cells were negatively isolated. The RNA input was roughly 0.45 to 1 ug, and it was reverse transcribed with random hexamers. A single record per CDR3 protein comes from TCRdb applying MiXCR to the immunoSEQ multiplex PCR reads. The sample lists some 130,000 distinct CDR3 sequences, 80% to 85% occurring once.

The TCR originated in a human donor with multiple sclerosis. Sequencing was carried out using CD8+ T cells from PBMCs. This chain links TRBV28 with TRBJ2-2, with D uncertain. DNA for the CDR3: TGTGCCAGCAGTTTATCTATAAGTCAGGACACCGGGGAGCTGTTTTTT. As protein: CASSLSISQDTGELFF.